This T cell receptor (beta chain) derives from a study of T cells of healthy individuals. TCRdb redid the calling of the 5' RACE reads with MiXCR, one entry per CDR3 protein. The table records about 63,000 distinct CDR3 sequences, under 20% of them present only once. This clonotype was detected ten times or more. There are 17 residues in the CDR3. CDR1 is DFQATT and CDR2 is SNEGSKA in the germline V gene (reference sequence). V was clipped by 2 bases and J by 5 bases, with 19 bases between them. The chain combines TRBV20-1 with TRBJ1-6; tentatively, D is TRBD1 (5 bases). This TCR came from a human donor in good health. CDR3 nucleotides: TGCAGTGCTAGAAAAGGGCGGAGCTCGGGGGATAATTCACCCCTCCACTTT. Translating gives CSARKGRSSGDNSPLHF.